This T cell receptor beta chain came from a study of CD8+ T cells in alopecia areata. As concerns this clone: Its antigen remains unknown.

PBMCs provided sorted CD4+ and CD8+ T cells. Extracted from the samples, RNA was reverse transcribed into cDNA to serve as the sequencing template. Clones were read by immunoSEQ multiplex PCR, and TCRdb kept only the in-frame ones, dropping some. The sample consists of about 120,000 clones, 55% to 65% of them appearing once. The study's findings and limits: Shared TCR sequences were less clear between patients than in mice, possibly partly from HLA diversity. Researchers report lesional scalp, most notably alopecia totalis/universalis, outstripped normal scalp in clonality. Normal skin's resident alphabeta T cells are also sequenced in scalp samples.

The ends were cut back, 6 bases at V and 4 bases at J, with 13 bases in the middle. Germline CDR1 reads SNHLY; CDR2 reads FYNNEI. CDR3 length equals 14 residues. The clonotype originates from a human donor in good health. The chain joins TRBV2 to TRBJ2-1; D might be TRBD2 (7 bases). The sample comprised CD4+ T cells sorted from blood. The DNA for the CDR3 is TGTGCCAGCAGAAAGGGGGAGGGTTACAATGAGCAGTTCTTC. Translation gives CASRKGEGYNEQFF.